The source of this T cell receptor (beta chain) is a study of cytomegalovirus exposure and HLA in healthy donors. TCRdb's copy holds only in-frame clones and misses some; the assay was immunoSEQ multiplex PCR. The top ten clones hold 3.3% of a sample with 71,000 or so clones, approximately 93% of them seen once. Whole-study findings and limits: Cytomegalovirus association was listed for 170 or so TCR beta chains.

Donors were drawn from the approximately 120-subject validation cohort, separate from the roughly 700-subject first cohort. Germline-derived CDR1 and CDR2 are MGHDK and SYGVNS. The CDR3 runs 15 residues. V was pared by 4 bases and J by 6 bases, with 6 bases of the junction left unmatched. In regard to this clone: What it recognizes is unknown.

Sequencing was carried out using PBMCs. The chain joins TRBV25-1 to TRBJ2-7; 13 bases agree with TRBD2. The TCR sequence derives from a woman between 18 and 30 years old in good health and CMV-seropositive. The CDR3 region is CASSGTSGGASEQYF. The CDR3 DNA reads TGTGCCAGCAGTGGTACTAGCGGGGGGGCCTCCGAGCAGTACTTC.